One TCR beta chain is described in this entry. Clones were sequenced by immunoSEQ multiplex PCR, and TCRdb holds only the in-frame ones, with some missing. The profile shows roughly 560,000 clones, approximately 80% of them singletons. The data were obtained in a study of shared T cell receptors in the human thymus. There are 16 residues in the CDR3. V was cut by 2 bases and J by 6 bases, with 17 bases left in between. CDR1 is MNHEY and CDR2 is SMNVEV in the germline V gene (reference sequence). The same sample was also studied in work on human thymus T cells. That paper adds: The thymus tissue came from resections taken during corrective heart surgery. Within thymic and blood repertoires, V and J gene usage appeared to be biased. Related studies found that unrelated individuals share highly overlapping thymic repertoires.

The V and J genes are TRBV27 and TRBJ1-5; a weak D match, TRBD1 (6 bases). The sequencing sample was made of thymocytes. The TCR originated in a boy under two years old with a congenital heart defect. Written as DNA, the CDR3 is TGTGCCAGCAGTTTAGTTGTACAGGGAAGATCTCAGCCCCAGCATTTT. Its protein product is CASSLVVQGRSQPQHF.